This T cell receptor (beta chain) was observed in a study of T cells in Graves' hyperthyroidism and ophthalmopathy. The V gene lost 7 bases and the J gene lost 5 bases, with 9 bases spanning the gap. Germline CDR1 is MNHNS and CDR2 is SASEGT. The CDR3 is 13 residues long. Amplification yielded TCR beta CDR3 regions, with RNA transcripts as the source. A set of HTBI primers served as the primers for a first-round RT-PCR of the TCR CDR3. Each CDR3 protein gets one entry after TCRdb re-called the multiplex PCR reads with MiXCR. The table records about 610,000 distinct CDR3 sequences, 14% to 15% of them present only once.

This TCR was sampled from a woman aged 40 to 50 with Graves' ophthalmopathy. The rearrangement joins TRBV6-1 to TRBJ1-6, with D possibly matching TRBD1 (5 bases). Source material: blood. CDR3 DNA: TGTGCCAGCAAGGAGGGACATAATTCACCCCTCCACTTT. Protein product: CASKEGHNSPLHF.